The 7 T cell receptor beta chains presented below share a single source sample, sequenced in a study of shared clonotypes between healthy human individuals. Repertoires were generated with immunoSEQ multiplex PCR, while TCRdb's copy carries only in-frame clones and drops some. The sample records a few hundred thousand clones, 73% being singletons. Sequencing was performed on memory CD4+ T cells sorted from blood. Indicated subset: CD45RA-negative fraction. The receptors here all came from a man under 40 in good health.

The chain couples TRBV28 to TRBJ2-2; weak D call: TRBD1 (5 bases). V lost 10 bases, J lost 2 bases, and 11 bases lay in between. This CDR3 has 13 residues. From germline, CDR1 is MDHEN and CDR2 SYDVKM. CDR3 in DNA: TGTGCCACCCAAGACAGAAACACCGGGGAGCTGTTTTTT. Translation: CATQDRNTGELFF.

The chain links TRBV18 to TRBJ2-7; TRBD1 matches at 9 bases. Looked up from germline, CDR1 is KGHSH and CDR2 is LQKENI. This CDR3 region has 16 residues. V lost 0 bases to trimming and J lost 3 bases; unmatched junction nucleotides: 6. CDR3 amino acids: CASSPPVGTGHYEQYF. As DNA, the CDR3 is TGTGCCAGCTCACCACCAGTAGGGACAGGGCACTACGAGCAGTACTTC.

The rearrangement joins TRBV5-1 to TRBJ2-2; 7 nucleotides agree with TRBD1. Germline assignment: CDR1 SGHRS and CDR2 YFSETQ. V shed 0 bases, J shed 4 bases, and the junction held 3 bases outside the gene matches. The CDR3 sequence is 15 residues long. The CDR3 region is CASSLGQGFTGELFF. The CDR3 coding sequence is TGCGCCAGCAGCTTGGGACAGGGATTCACCGGGGAGCTGTTTTTT.

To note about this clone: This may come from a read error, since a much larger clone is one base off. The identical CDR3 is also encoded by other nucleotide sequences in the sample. CDR3 sequence reads: CASSPPGQGADTQYF. CDR3 nucleotide sequence: TGTGCCAGCAGTCCGCCGGGACAGGGCGCAGATACGCAGTATTTT. This chain joins TRBV9 and TRBJ2-3; 9 nucleotides match TRBD1. CDR3 length: 15 residues. Germline-derived CDR1 and CDR2 are SGDLS and YYNGEE. V lost 5 bases, J lost 4 bases, and 8 bases stayed unmatched.

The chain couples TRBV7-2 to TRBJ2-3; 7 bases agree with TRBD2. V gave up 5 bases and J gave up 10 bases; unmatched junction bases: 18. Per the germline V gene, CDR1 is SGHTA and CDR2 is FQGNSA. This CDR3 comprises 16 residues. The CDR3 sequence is CASSHLEGLSIPPQYF. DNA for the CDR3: TGTGCCAGCAGCCACCTTGAGGGACTATCTATTCCGCCGCAGTATTTT.

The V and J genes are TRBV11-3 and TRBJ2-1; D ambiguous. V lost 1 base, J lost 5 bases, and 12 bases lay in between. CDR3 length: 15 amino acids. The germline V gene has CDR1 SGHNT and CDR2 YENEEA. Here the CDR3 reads CASSLGGVEDNEQFF. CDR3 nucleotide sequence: TGTGCCAGCAGCTTAGGTGGGGTAGAGGACAATGAGCAGTTCTTC. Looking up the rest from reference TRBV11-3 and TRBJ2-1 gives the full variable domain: EAGVVQSPRYKIIEKKQPVAFWCNPISGHNTLYWYLQNLGQGPELLIRYENEEAVDDSQLPKDRFSAERLKGVDSTLKIQPAELGDSAVYLCASSLGGVEDNEQFFGPGTRLTVL.

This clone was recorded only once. This chain's CDR3 is CASSVGSYGVEQYF. The CDR3 region has the DNA TGTGCCAGCAGCGTAGGTTCATACGGGGTTGAGCAGTACTTC. The chain combines TRBV9 with TRBJ2-7; possible D gene TRBD2, 5 bases. Trimming took 0 bases from V and 7 from J, leaving 14 bases between them. The CDR3 is 14 residues long. In germline, CDR1 is SGDLS, CDR2 YYNGEE.